These 30 T cell receptor beta chains were sequenced from one sample in a study of long-term antiretroviral therapy in people with HIV (dated by TCRdb to the early 2020s). Sequencing of the TRB variable region was done with the immunoSEQ hsTCRB v3.0 assay at survey level resolution. TCRdb took over this immuneACCESS table, retaining in-frame rearrangements with V and J assigned. Such tables are incomplete; in checked studies, under half of the missing clones stem from an unresolved V gene, and the remainder is unexplained. Across this sample there are 7,500 to 10,000 clones, with 70% to 90% seen only once. Of the sample, roughly 15% falls within the top ten clones. The input for sequencing was unsorted PBMCs, taken 0.7 years after starting antiretroviral therapy. The receptors come from a man between 40 and 49 years old with HIV.

The chain carries TRBV28 and TRBJ1-5; D is undetermined. Germline V gene lookup returns CDR1 MDHEN and CDR2 SYDVKM. This CDR3 is 13 amino acids long. V lost 7 bases and J lost 1, with 8 bases in between. The CDR3 DNA follows: TGTGCCAGCATCGGTAGGAGCAATCAGCCCCAGCATTTT. Its translation: CASIGRSNQPQHF.

The chain carries TRBV7-8 and TRBJ2-1; TRBD1 matches at 9 bases. J gave up 2 bases and V 3 bases, and 14 bases lay outside the gene matches. Germline V CDR1 and CDR2: SGHVS, FQNEAQ. The CDR3 is 19 amino acids. The DNA of the CDR3 is TGTGCCAGCAGCTTGGTCCGTTTAGGAACAGGGGGCGCCTACAATGAGCAGTTCTTC. Translated, it gives CASSLVRLGTGGAYNEQFF.

V and J are TRBV28 and TRBJ1-5; D is possibly TRBD1 (5 bases). Germline lookup yields CDR1 MDHEN and CDR2 SYDVKM. Trimming stripped 6 bases from V and 6 bases from J, with 15 bases between. CDR3 length: 14 amino acids. The CDR3 loop is CASRAGTEVQPQHF. CDR3 DNA: TGTGCCAGCAGGGCCGGGACCGAGGTTCAGCCCCAGCATTTT. Variable domain in full (rest from reference TRBV28 and TRBJ1-5): DVKVTQSSRYLVKRTGEKVFLECVQDMDHENMFWYRQDPGLGLRLIYFSYDVKMKEKGDIPEGYSVSREKKERFSLILESASTNQTSMYLCASRAGTEVQPQHFGDGTRLSIL.

This chain links TRBV15 with TRBJ2-1; no clear D. This CDR3 is built from 12 residues. Germline assignment: CDR1 LNHNV and CDR2 YYDKDF (reference sequence). The V end lost 6 bases, the J end lost 2 bases, and 5 bases lay between the germline ends. The CDR3 DNA follows: TGTGCCACCAGAGACGCCTACAATGAGCAGTTCTTC. Its translation is CATRDAYNEQFF.

CDR3 in amino acids: CASSFVPAPLNEQFF. CDR3 DNA: TGTGCCAGCAGCTTTGTCCCCGCCCCCCTCAATGAGCAGTTCTTC. The gene calls are TRBV7-3 and TRBJ2-1; D is uncertain. The CDR3 has 15 residues. The V and J ends lost 3 bases and 6 bases respectively, with 15 bases between them. Germline CDR1 reads SGHTA; CDR2 reads FQGTGA.

This chain connects TRBV5-1 to TRBJ2-7; unclear D gene. This CDR3 has 15 residues. V dropped 0 bases and J dropped 0 bases, with 10 bases sitting between them. Germline CDR1 is SGHRS and CDR2 is YFSETQ. CDR3 region: CASSLALGSSYEQYF. The DNA of the CDR3 is TGCGCCAGCAGCTTGGCCTTGGGGTCCTCCTACGAGCAGTACTTC.

This clone was observed a single time. The rearrangement joins TRBV9 to TRBJ2-2; 7 bases line up with TRBD1. The CDR3 is 14 residues long. Per germline, CDR1 SGDLS and CDR2 YYNGEE. V was clipped by 4 bases and J by 4 bases; unmatched bases: 4. DNA for the CDR3: TGTGCCAGCAGCCGCGGACAGGCCACCGGGGAGCTGTTTTTT. Protein: CASSRGQATGELFF.

The rearrangement joins TRBV4-3 to TRBJ1-2; a weak D match, TRBD1 (6 bases). Germline CDR1 and CDR2: LGHNA and YSLEER. V was trimmed by 1 base and J by 4 bases, leaving 16 bases between them. This CDR3 has 16 amino acids. CDR3: CASSQAQQGVSYGYTF. CDR3 bases: TGCGCCAGCAGCCAAGCACAACAGGGAGTTAGCTATGGCTACACCTTC.

This chain connects TRBV7-8 to TRBJ2-2, with TRBD2 as a possible D gene (6 bases). V lost 2 bases, J lost 7 bases, and 17 bases lay in between. Germline CDR1 and CDR2: SGHVS and FQNEAQ. This CDR3 comprises 16 residues. The CDR3 DNA is TGTGCCAGCAGCTTAAATAGCGGAAGTCTTTTCGGGGAGCTGTTTTTT. This codes for CASSLNSGSLFGELFF.

The chain joins TRBV9 to TRBJ1-2, with TRBD1 identical over 7 bases. The CDR3 totals 17 residues. V was pared by 6 bases and J by 2 bases, with 16 bases of the junction left unmatched. Per germline, CDR1 SGDLS and CDR2 YYNGEE. CDR3: CASTYSRGAGGNYGYTF. As DNA, the CDR3 is TGTGCCAGCACCTATTCCAGGGGGGCAGGGGGGAACTATGGCTACACCTTC.

The chain joins TRBV29-1 to TRBJ2-1; no clear D gene. Germline lookup yields CDR1 SQVTM and CDR2 ANQGSEA. The ends were cut back, 3 bases at V and 0 bases at J, with 9 bases in the middle. The CDR3 totals 14 residues. The CDR3 loop is CSVEQHHSYNEQFF. DNA for the CDR3: TGCAGCGTTGAGCAGCACCACTCCTACAATGAGCAGTTCTTC.

J is TRBJ1-3 and V is TRBV28; D call uncertain. This CDR3 region has 12 residues. Deletions cut 8 bases from V and 4 bases from J, with 9 bases between. The V gene's germline CDR1 is MDHEN and CDR2 SYDVKM. The CDR3 spells CASRLRGNTIYF. CDR3 nucleotides: TGTGCCAGCCGCCTCCGGGGAAACACCATATATTTT.

This chain joins TRBV7-8 and TRBJ1-5; TRBD1 matches 11 bases. Trimming took 4 bases from V and 5 from J; bases not matched to a gene: 7. Germline V gives CDR1 SGHVS, CDR2 FQNEAQ. CDR3 length: 16 residues. CDR3 amino acids: CASSSWDRGEDQPQHF. The CDR3 DNA reads as TGTGCCAGCAGCTCCTGGGACAGGGGGGAGGATCAGCCCCAGCATTTT.

In its sample, this clone was seen once. The rearrangement joins TRBV9 to TRBJ1-2, with a tentative D call TRBD1 (5 bases). The germline V and J ends were trimmed by 0 bases and 2 bases, with 5 bases remaining between them. The length of the CDR3 is 13 residues. Germline values: CDR1 SGDLS, CDR2 YYNGEE. CDR3 bases: TGTGCCAGCAGCGTAGAGGGGAACTATGGCTACACCTTC. This sequence encodes CASSVEGNYGYTF.

This rearrangement joins TRBV30 to TRBJ1-3; D is unclear. The CDR3 spans 16 residues. V gave up 2 bases and J gave up 0 bases, with 14 bases separating them. Germline values: CDR1 GTSNPN, CDR2 SVGIG (reference sequence). The CDR3 protein is CAWSTRLTNSGNTIYF. In DNA, the CDR3 is TGTGCCTGGAGTACTCGGCTAACCAACTCTGGAAACACCATATATTTT.

This clone has a handful of counts. This chain links TRBV28 with TRBJ1-3; TRBD1 aligns across 8 bases. Germline lookup yields CDR1 MDHEN and CDR2 SYDVKM. The CDR3 sequence is 17 residues long. The J segment lost 4 bases and the V segment lost 5 bases, leaving 13 bases of the junction unmatched. CDR3 residues: CASSPLTTGVVGNTIYF. CDR3 bases: TGTGCCAGCAGTCCCTTGACGACAGGGGTGGTCGGAAACACCATATATTTT.

Only a few counts were recorded for this clone. The gene calls are TRBV27 and TRBJ1-1, with D possibly being TRBD1 (5 bases). Germline V gives CDR1 MNHEY, CDR2 SMNVEV (reference sequence). V lost 2 bases and J lost 3, with 7 bases in between. This CDR3 contains 13 residues. CDR3 protein: CASSLGGDTEAFF. The CDR3 DNA is TGTGCCAGCAGTTTAGGGGGGGACACTGAAGCTTTCTTT.

The table lists this clone with a count of one. This chain links TRBV11-2 with TRBJ2-7; D uncertain. Germline V lookup: CDR1 SGHAT, CDR2 FQNNGV. Trimming shortened V by 1 base and J by 1 base, and 20 bases separated the two germline ends. CDR3 length: 18 residues. CDR3 bases: TGTGCCAGCAGCTTAGTGCGTCTTTCCGGTACGGCATCCTACGAGCAGTACTTC. It codes for CASSLVRLSGTASYEQYF. Based on the CDR3 plus reference TRBV11-2 and TRBJ2-7, the full variable domain is EAGVAQSPRYKIIEKRQSVAFWCNPISGHATLYWYQQILGQGPKLLIQFQNNGVVDDSQLPKDRFSAERLKGVDSTLKIQPAKLEDSAVYLCASSLVRLSGTASYEQYFGPGTRLTVT.

Turning to this clone: The sample has other DNA sequences that encode this CDR3 too. The chain recombines TRBV4-3 with TRBJ2-3; D gene uncertain. This CDR3 comprises 14 residues. V was clipped by 0 bases and J by 2 bases, with 6 bases between them. CDR1 LGHNA and CDR2 YSLEER come from the germline V gene. The CDR3 bases are TGCGCCAGCAGCCAAGATAGGTCCACAGATACGCAGTATTTT. Its translation is CASSQDRSTDTQYF.

V and J are TRBV7-3 and TRBJ2-1; 10 bases match TRBD2. CDR1 and CDR2 from the germline V gene are SGHTA and FQGTGA. V was clipped by 1 base and J by 5 bases; unmatched bases: 17. The CDR3 length is 20 residues. The CDR3 DNA reads TGTGCCAGCAGCTTAAGGGGGGGACTAGCGAACGACGCGACTAACAATGAGCAGTTCTTC. Protein: CASSLRGGLANDATNNEQFF.

This chain joins TRBV14 and TRBJ1-1; tentative D call: TRBD1 (5 bases). V was pared by 0 bases and J by 5 bases, with 13 bases between. The CDR3 sequence is 15 residues long. CDR1 and CDR2 (germline): SGHDN, FVKESK. The chain's CDR3 is CASSQDIGGQTEAFF. For the CDR3, the DNA is TGTGCCAGCAGCCAAGATATTGGGGGTCAAACTGAAGCTTTCTTT.

About this clone itself: The same CDR3 can be traced to other DNA sequences in this sample. V is TRBV25-1 and J is TRBJ2-3; D is unclear. Trimming left V 0 bases short and J 3 bases short, with 7 bases between. Germline-derived CDR1 and CDR2 are MGHDK and SYGVNS. CDR3 length: 14 residues. This chain's CDR3 is CASSEYSLTDTQYF. CDR3 sequence (DNA): TGTGCCAGCAGTGAATATAGTTTAACAGATACGCAGTATTTT.

CDR3 sequence reads: CSAQAGFSSYEQYF. The CDR3 bases are TGCAGCGCCCAGGCAGGGTTTTCCTCCTACGAGCAGTACTTC. The rearrangement joins TRBV29-1 to TRBJ2-7; TRBD1 might be the D (5 bases). From germline, CDR1 is SQVTM and CDR2 ANQGSEA. V gave up 7 bases and J gave up 0 bases, with 16 bases separating them. The CDR3 extends over 14 amino acids.

J is TRBJ2-5 and V is TRBV5-4; the match to TRBD2 covers 10 bases. Per the germline V gene, CDR1 is SGHNT and CDR2 is YYREEE (reference sequence). With 2 bases clipped from V and 4 bases from J, the junction kept 5 bases outside the gene matches. The CDR3 has 15 residues. CDR3 DNA sequence: TGTGCCAGCAGCTTAGAAGCGGGAGGGGCAGAGACCCAGTACTTC. Encoded protein: CASSLEAGGAETQYF.

A few counts support this clone. V usage is TRBV2 and J usage is TRBJ2-7; D is undetermined. The CDR3 is 10 amino acids. From germline, CDR1 is SNHLY and CDR2 FYNNEI. V lost 6 bases and J 3 bases, leaving 3 bases between the germline ends. This chain's CDR3 is CASSDYEQYF. Written as DNA, the CDR3 is TGTGCCAGCAGCGACTACGAGCAGTACTTC. The whole variable domain, remainder taken from reference TRBV2 and TRBJ2-7, is EPEVTQTPSHQVTQMGQEVILRCVPISNHLYFYWYRQILGQKVEFLVSFYNNEISEKSEIFDDQFSVERPDGSNFTLKIRSTKLEDSAMYFCASSDYEQYFGPGTRLTVT.

V and J are TRBV7-4 and TRBJ1-1; no clear D gene. Germline lookup yields CDR1 SGHVT and CDR2 SQSDAQ. V dropped 5 bases and J dropped 6 bases, with 13 bases sitting between them. CDR3 length equals 13 residues. This chain's CDR3 is CASSTVGPPEAFF. The CDR3 DNA is TGTGCCAGCAGCACAGTAGGACCTCCTGAAGCTTTCTTT.

The chain is built from TRBV27 and TRBJ2-1; 7 bases map to TRBD1. This CDR3 has 17 residues. Germline V CDR1 and CDR2: MNHEY, SMNVEV (reference sequence). V shed 8 bases and J 5 bases; nucleotides not matched to a gene: 18. The CDR3 DNA is TGTGCCAGCTTAAGTATCAATGCGGACAGGTTCGACAATGAGCAGTTCTTC. It specifies CASLSINADRFDNEQFF.

The chain uses TRBV18 and TRBJ1-5; no definite D call. Germline assignment: CDR1 KGHSH and CDR2 LQKENI. The CDR3 is 15 residues long. Trimming took off 1 base at V and 3 bases at J, with 10 bases between the two ends. CDR3 coding DNA: TGTGCCAGCTCACCACGATCGAAATCCAATCAGCCCCAGCATTTT. Its protein is CASSPRSKSNQPQHF.

This clone was detected only a few times. The chain joins TRBV25-1 to TRBJ2-7; the D is unclear. Trimming pared 2 bases from V and 3 bases from J, leaving 2 bases between. Germline V gene data show CDR1 as MGHDK and CDR2 as SYGVNS. The CDR3 extends over 11 amino acids. DNA of the CDR3: TGTGCCAGCAGTGAACACTACGAGCAGTACTTC. Amino acid sequence: CASSEHYEQYF.

Turning to this clone: Other DNA sequences from this sample encode an identical CDR3 as well. J is TRBJ1-2 and V is TRBV4-1; perhaps TRBD1 as D (5 bases). V was cut by 1 base and J by 4 bases, with 13 bases left in between. The CDR3 runs to 15 residues. Germline V gene data show CDR1 as MGHRA and CDR2 as YSYEKL. CDR3 DNA: TGCGCCAGCAGCCAAGGGGCTCAGGGAGGCTATGGCTACACCTTC. Translating it yields CASSQGAQGGYGYTF.